This T cell receptor (beta chain) was sequenced during a study of T-cell reconstitution after alpha-beta-depleted transplantation in children listed by TCRdb under 2016. As for the study more broadly: Using TCR repertoire profiling, the study followed T-cell immune reconstitution in a quantitative way in children after TCRalphabeta/CD19-depleted allogeneic hematopoietic cell transplantation.

With regard to this clonotype: Its cognate antigen has yet to be identified. Being one base from a much bigger clone, this may be a read error.

Findings and caveats that apply to the study as a whole: Hyperexpanded clone frequencies declined over subsequent months; after one year, T-cell counts and TCRbeta diversity were mostly attributed to newly produced T cells. The apparently early recovery of alphabetaT-cell counts about two months after transplant reportedly depended on only several hundred rapidly expanded clones that came from non-depleted graft cells. In some patients, the high TCRbeta diversity seen at day 60 was put down to recipient T cells and intrathymic progenitors that had survived conditioning.

Library construction relied on PCR. The sequencer was an Illumina HiSeq 2500. TCR libraries were prepared with molecular barcoding, using unique molecular identifiers to normalize TCRbeta repertoire quantification. TCRdb reprocessing: public reads trimmed at Q25 with fastp, clones called with MiXCR, in-frame beta chains kept. Rows with a matching CDR3 protein are joined into one entry that keeps the most common DNA and genes. This sample is represented by nearly 250,000 distinct CDR3 sequences; roughly 8.2% of them were singletons. The ten largest clones take up 6.3% of the sample. Sample treatment or condition, as interpreted from the label and publication: allogeneic hematopoietic cell transplantation with graft depleted of TCRalphabeta T cells and CD19 B cells. The transplant recipients were children given TCRalphabeta/CD19-depleted allogeneic hematopoietic cell grafts. From the cysteine through the phenylalanine, the CDR3 covers 15 amino acids. The sequence is cut down to CDR3 DNA, 45 bases in frame from base 1. Sequences MNHEY (CDR1) and SVGAGI (CDR2) are obtained from the germline V gene.

The sequencing here drew on PBMCs, mostly from graft donor cells, taken 180 days after TCRalphabeta/CD19-depleted stem cell transplant. The rearranged chain carries TRBV6-5 and TRBJ2-4, and TRBD2 matches 12 of the central bases. The sequence came from a male patient aged 10 to 17 who had a stem cell transplant for acute lymphoblastic leukemia, so the T cells may come from the graft donor. In nucleotide form, the sequence is TGTACCAGCAGTTATCTAGCGGGAGGGCCGAACATTCAGTACTTC. It translates to CTSSYLAGGPNIQYF.